A single sample gave rise to the 3 T cell receptor beta chains below, sequenced in a study of T-cell reconstitution after alpha-beta-depleted transplantation in children. During its preparation, the TCRbeta library received unique molecular identifiers. TCRdb analysed the PCR reads with MiXCR anew, one entry per CDR3 protein. The repertoire includes over 200,000 distinct CDR3 sequences, roughly 11% of them detected once, and approximately 28% sits in the top ten. The material sequenced was PBMCs, taken before TCRalphabeta/CD19-depleted stem cell transplant. All receptors come from a child younger than two with acute myeloid leukemia, due to receive a stem cell transplant.

The chain uses TRBV20-1 and TRBJ1-2, with 7 bases lining up with TRBD1. CDR1 and CDR2 (germline): DFQATT, SNEGSKA (reference sequence). Trimming took 7 bases from V and 8 from J; bases not matched to a gene: 19. The CDR3 sequence is 15 residues long. The DNA for the CDR3 is TGCAGTGTCTTTAGGACAGGAAACTTCGGGGGCGGCTACACCTTC. Translating it yields CSVFRTGNFGGGYTF.

The table lists this clonotype with many counts. V usage is TRBV6-2 or TRBV6-3 and J usage is TRBJ2-1; 11 bases fit TRBD2. V shed 5 bases and J 10 bases; nucleotides not matched to a gene: 10. CDR3 size: 15 residues. CDR1 and CDR2 (germline): MNHEY, SVGEGT. In nucleotides, the CDR3 is TGTGCCAGCAGTAAAGGGACTAGCGGTTTGGGGGAGCAGTTCTTC. Amino acid sequence: CASSKGTSGLGEQFF.

The chain uses TRBV3-1 and TRBJ2-7, with D possibly matching TRBD2 (6 bases). Germline V gene data show CDR1 as LGHDT and CDR2 as YNNKEL (reference sequence). This CDR3 has 18 residues. V was cut by 5 bases and J by 5 bases, with 28 bases left in between. In nucleotides, the CDR3 is TGTGCCAGCAGCAAGCAGGGCCCTCAGCGGGTCGATAGCGACGAGCAGTACTTC. Protein: CASSKQGPQRVDSDEQYF.